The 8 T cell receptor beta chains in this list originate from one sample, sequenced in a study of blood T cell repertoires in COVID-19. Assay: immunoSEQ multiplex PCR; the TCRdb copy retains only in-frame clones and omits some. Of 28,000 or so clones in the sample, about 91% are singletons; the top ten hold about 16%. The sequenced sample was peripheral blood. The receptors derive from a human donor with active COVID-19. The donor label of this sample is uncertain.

Here the CDR3 reads CASSYSTRTSGSVYEQYF. CDR3 sequence (DNA): TGTGCCAGCAGTTACTCGACTCGTACTAGCGGGAGTGTCTACGAGCAGTACTTC. V is TRBV6-2 or TRBV6-3 and J is TRBJ2-7; 11 bases fit TRBD2. The CDR3 loop spans 18 amino acids. Germline trimming cut 0 bases from V and 3 bases from J; bases unmatched to any gene: 10. Germline CDR1 reads MNHEY; CDR2 reads SVGEGT.

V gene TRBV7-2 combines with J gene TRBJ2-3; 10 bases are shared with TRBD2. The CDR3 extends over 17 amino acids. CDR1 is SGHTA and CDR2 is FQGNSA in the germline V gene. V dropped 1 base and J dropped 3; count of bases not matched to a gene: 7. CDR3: CASSLDPAGGLTDTQYF. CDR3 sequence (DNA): TGTGCCAGCAGCTTAGACCCAGCGGGGGGGCTGACAGATACGCAGTATTTT.

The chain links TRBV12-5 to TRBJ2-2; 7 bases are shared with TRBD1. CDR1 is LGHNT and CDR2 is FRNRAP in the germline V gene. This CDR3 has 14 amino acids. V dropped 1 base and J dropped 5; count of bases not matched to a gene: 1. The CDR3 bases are TGTGCTAGTGGTTTGGAGGGGGCAACCGGGGAGCTGTTTTTT. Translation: CASGLEGATGELFF.

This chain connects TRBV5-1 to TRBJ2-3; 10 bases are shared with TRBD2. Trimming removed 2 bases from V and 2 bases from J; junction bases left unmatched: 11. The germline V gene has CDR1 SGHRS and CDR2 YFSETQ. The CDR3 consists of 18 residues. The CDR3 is CASSFLAGGGRNTDTQYF. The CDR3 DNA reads TGCGCCAGCAGCTTCTTAGCGGGAGGAGGGCGGAACACAGATACGCAGTATTTT.

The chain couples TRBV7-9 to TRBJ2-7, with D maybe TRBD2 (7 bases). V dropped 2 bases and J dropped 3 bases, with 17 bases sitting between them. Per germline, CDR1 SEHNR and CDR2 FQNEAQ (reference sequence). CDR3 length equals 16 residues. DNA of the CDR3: TGTGCCAGCAGCTTATCGCACGGGGGAGGGGGCTACGAGCAGTACTTC. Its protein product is CASSLSHGGGGYEQYF.

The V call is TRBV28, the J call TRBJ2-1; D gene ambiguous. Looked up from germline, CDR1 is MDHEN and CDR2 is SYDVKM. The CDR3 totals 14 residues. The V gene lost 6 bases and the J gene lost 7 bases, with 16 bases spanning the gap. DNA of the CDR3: TGTGCCAGCAGCCCCGCAGATCGAGGAAATGAGCAGTTCTTC. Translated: CASSPADRGNEQFF.

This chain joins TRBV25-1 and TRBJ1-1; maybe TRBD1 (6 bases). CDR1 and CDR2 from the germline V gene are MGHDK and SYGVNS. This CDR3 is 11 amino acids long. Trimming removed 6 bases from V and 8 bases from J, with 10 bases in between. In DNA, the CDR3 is TGTGCCAGCAGGGTAGGACAGGAAGCTTTCTTT. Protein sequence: CASRVGQEAFF.

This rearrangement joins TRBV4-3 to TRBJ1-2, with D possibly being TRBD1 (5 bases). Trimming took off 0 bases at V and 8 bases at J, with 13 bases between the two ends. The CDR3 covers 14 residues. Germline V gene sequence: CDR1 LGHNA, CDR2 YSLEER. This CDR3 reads CASSQDRGSRGYTF. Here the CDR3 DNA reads TGCGCCAGCAGCCAAGATCGGGGGAGCAGAGGCTACACCTTC.